A selection of T cell receptor beta chains follows, all from one sample in a study of T cells in Graves' hyperthyroidism and ophthalmopathy. One entry per CDR3 protein results from TCRdb running MiXCR on the multiplex PCR reads. The table lists some 550,000 distinct CDR3 sequences, about 16% of them singletons. The sample consisted of blood. The receptors here all came from a woman in her thirties or forties with Graves' ophthalmopathy. The CDR3 runs from the conserved cysteine through the conserved F or W. A D gene is named only where the DNA matches it firmly. Expanded clones get a size class; other rows say once, few or many, or leave the size out.

V gene: TRBV20-1; D gene: TRBD2; J gene: TRBJ2-4; clone size: -; CDR3 DNA: TGCAGTGCTAGAAAGGCTAGCGGGGGAGCTCTAGCCAAAAACATTCAGTACTTC; CDR3 protein: CSARKASGGALAKNIQYF
V gene: TRBV20-1; D gene: TRBD2; J gene: TRBJ2-1; clone size: many; CDR3 DNA: TGCAGTGCTAGCCCTGCCGGGACTAGCGCCAATGAGCAGTTCTTC; CDR3 protein: CSASPAGTSANEQFF
V gene: TRBV20-1; D gene: TRBD1; J gene: TRBJ1-6; clone size: -; CDR3 DNA: TGCAGTGCCACACAAACAGGGGGCGGGAATTCACCCCTCCACTTT; CDR3 protein: CSATQTGGGNSPLHF
V gene: TRBV2; D gene: -; J gene: TRBJ1-1; clone size: few; CDR3 DNA: TGTGCCAGCAGTAACCCTATCGGATATGGGGCCGGGGGCACTGAAGCTTTCTTT; CDR3 protein: CASSNPIGYGAGGTEAFF
V gene: TRBV2; D gene: TRBD2; J gene: TRBJ2-5; clone size: -; CDR3 DNA: TGTGCCAGCAGTGATTGGACTAGCGGAGAGACCCAGTACTTC; CDR3 protein: CASSDWTSGETQYF
V gene: TRBV20-1; D gene: TRBD2; J gene: TRBJ2-1; clone size: -; CDR3 DNA: TGCAGTGCTGTCTGGGCGGGAGGGACAAGCTCCTACAATGAGCAGTTCTTC; CDR3 protein: CSAVWAGGTSSYNEQFF
V gene: TRBV19; D gene: -; J gene: TRBJ1-1; clone size: many; CDR3 DNA: TGTGCCAGCTCTACCGGGATGAACACTGAAGCTTTCTTT; CDR3 protein: CASSTGMNTEAFF
V gene: TRBV2; D gene: TRBD1; J gene: TRBJ2-7; clone size: many; CDR3 DNA: TGTGCCAGCAACGGGGGACAGGCTTCCTACGAGCAGTACTTC; CDR3 protein: CASNGGQASYEQYF
V gene: TRBV10-3; D gene: -; J gene: TRBJ1-1; clone size: many; CDR3 DNA: TGTGCCATCAGTGCCGACAGGAACACTGAAGCTTTCTTT; CDR3 protein: CAISADRNTEAFF
V gene: TRBV6-1; D gene: -; J gene: TRBJ1-6; clone size: -; CDR3 DNA: TGTGCCAGCAGCCTCACCTCGACAGCAAATTCACCCCTCCACTTT; CDR3 protein: CASSLTSTANSPLHF
V gene: TRBV10-3; D gene: -; J gene: TRBJ1-1; clone size: many; CDR3 DNA: TGTGCCATCAGTGAAGCCGGGGCGAACACTGAAGCTTTCTTT; CDR3 protein: CAISEAGANTEAFF
V gene: TRBV12-5; D gene: -; J gene: TRBJ2-3; clone size: many; CDR3 DNA: TGTGCTAGTGGTTTGGGGACAGCCTCTAGCACAGATACGCAGTATTTT; CDR3 protein: CASGLGTASSTDTQYF
V gene: TRBV20-1; D gene: TRBD2; J gene: TRBJ2-5; clone size: -; CDR3 DNA: TGCAGTGCGTACGACGGGGGGATGGAGACCCAGTACTTC; CDR3 protein: CSAYDGGMETQYF
V gene: TRBV5-1; D gene: TRBD1; J gene: TRBJ2-2; clone size: few; CDR3 DNA: TGCGCCAGCACTCCAACAGGGGGCGCTTGGACCGGGGAGCTGTTTTTT; CDR3 protein: CASTPTGGAWTGELFF
V gene: TRBV7-9; D gene: -; J gene: TRBJ1-1; clone size: -; CDR3 DNA: TGTGCCAGCAGGGAGGATCGAGGGATGGCCGCTGAAGCTTTCTTT; CDR3 protein: CASREDRGMAAEAFF
V gene: TRBV29-1; D gene: -; J gene: TRBJ2-5; clone size: few; CDR3 DNA: TGCAGCGTTGATGGGGTTCGGGAGACCCAGTACTTC; CDR3 protein: CSVDGVRETQYF
V gene: TRBV30; D gene: TRBD1; J gene: TRBJ1-2; clone size: -; CDR3 DNA: TGTGCCTGGCACCGGACAGGGAGTCCCAGTGGCTACACCTTC; CDR3 protein: CAWHRTGSPSGYTF
V gene: TRBV12-3/TRBV12-4; D gene: TRBD2; J gene: TRBJ2-1; clone size: many; CDR3 DNA: TGTGCCAGCAGAATTAGCGGGGGGCCCTACAATGAGCAGTTCTTC; CDR3 protein: CASRISGGPYNEQFF
V gene: TRBV6-1; D gene: TRBD1; J gene: TRBJ2-7; clone size: -; CDR3 DNA: TGTGCCAGCAGGAAGACAGGGGCGGACGAGCAGTACTTC; CDR3 protein: CASRKTGADEQYF
V gene: TRBV3-1; D gene: TRBD1; J gene: TRBJ1-5; clone size: many; CDR3 DNA: TGTGCCAGCAGCCAAACAGGGGGTAGCTCGCCCCAGCATTTT; CDR3 protein: CASSQTGGSSPQHF
V gene: TRBV6-1; D gene: -; J gene: TRBJ2-1; clone size: few; CDR3 DNA: TGTGCCAGCAGTCAGGTGAGGGGGGGGCACTCTGAGCAGTTCTTC; CDR3 protein: CASSQVRGGHSEQFF
V gene: TRBV7-2; D gene: -; J gene: TRBJ2-2; clone size: -; CDR3 DNA: TGTGCCAGCAGCCGGACCGGGACAAAGAACACCGGGGAGCTGTTTTTT; CDR3 protein: CASSRTGTKNTGELFF
V gene: TRBV5-6; D gene: -; J gene: TRBJ1-1; clone size: few; CDR3 DNA: TGTGCCAGCAGCACAACCTTGTGGCTGACGAATAGTGAAGCTTTCTTT; CDR3 protein: CASSTTLWLTNSEAFF
V gene: TRBV20-1; D gene: TRBD2; J gene: TRBJ2-1; clone size: -; CDR3 DNA: TGCAGTGCTAGCCACCCGGGACTAGCGGGGGAGGGGGGGGATGAGCAGTTCTTC; CDR3 protein: CSASHPGLAGEGGDEQFF
V gene: TRBV20-1; D gene: -; J gene: TRBJ1-5; clone size: many; CDR3 DNA: TGCAGTGCTAGGCCCCCGTACGGGTCGGGTCAGCCCCAGCATTTT; CDR3 protein: CSARPPYGSGQPQHF
V gene: TRBV12-3/TRBV12-4; D gene: -; J gene: TRBJ1-2; clone size: many; CDR3 DNA: TGTGCCAGCAGTTCTCATCAGGGTAACTATGGCTACACCTTC; CDR3 protein: CASSSHQGNYGYTF